The rows below give T cell receptor beta chains drawn from one sample of a study of TIL therapy for anti-PD-1-resistant metastatic lung cancer. Sequenced by immunoSEQ multiplex PCR; TCRdb stores in-frame clones only, minus some. The data show approximately 60,000 clones, roughly 70% seen once. Specimen: blood, collected at baseline. Receptors were obtained from a person aged 25-85 years with non-small cell lung cancer. Each CDR3 is given with its conserved first and last residue. The order of the fields is clone size, D gene, V gene, J gene, CDR3 protein, CDR3 DNA. A D gene is named only where the DNA matches it firmly. A clone size is listed for some rows: how often the clone was seen (once, few, many), or a class if it is expanded.

once,-,TRBV19,TRBJ1-1,CASSTTALVLNTEAFF,TGTGCCAGTAGTACAACCGCCCTGGTTTTGAACACTGAAGCTTTCTTT
-,TRBD1,TRBV10-3,TRBJ1-4,CAISDRRQGDEKLFF,TGTGCCATCAGTGACCGTCGACAGGGGGATGAAAAACTGTTTTTT
-,-,TRBV18,TRBJ2-4,CASSPAVAKNIQYF,TGTGCCAGCTCACCAGCGGTAGCCAAAAACATTCAGTACTTC
few,-,TRBV4-2,TRBJ1-4,CASSQFNGGSELFF,TGTGCCAGCAGCCAATTTAATGGGGGGTCGGAACTGTTTTTT
-,-,TRBV5-6,TRBJ2-1,CASSRGKSSYNEQFF,TGTGCCAGCAGCCGCGGGAAGAGCTCCTACAATGAGCAGTTCTTC
-,-,TRBV4-3,TRBJ1-4,CASSQEGRVGEKLFF,TGCGCCAGCAGCCAAGAAGGCAGGGTTGGTGAAAAACTGTTTTTT
-,TRBD2,TRBV19,TRBJ2-5,CASRDLSGTSGRETQYF,TGTGCCAGCCGCGACCTTTCCGGGACTAGCGGGAGAGAGACCCAGTACTTC
-,-,TRBV27,TRBJ1-1,CASSSRRIRGNTEAFF,TGTGCCAGCAGTTCCCGGAGGATCAGGGGGAACACTGAAGCTTTCTTT
medium-sized,-,TRBV11-3,TRBJ1-6,CASTAGGVDSPLHF,TGTGCCAGCACCGCGGGGGGGGTTGATTCACCCCTCCACTTT
-,-,TRBV15,TRBJ2-6,CATSRDSARGLISGANVLTF,TGTGCCACCAGCAGAGATTCGGCGCGGGGGCTGATCTCTGGGGCCAACGTCCTGACTTTC
once,-,TRBV6-4,TRBJ2-1,CASSPSQGHEQFF,TGTGCCAGCAGTCCCTCACAGGGTCATGAGCAGTTCTTC
-,-,TRBV19,TRBJ1-1,CASENSLNTEAFF,TGTGCCAGTGAGAACAGCTTGAACACTGAAGCTTTCTTT
-,-,TRBV28,TRBJ1-6,CASSSQSSPLHF,TGTGCCAGCAGTTCGCAGTCGTCACCCCTCCACTTT
-,-,TRBV4-3,TRBJ1-1,CASSQRTEARRKTEAFF,TGCGCCAGCAGCCAACGTACTGAAGCGCGGAGGAAAACTGAAGCTTTCTTT
-,-,TRBV29-1,TRBJ2-3,CSVEGGRTDTQYF,TGCAGCGTTGAAGGGGGGCGCACAGATACGCAGTATTTT
-,-,TRBV18,TRBJ1-1,CASSLGENTEAFF,TGTGCCAGCTCACTAGGGGAGAACACTGAAGCTTTCTTT
-,-,TRBV6-5,TRBJ1-1,CASSYSKVRGLQAFF,TGTGCCAGCAGTTACTCGAAGGTTCGGGGGCTTCAAGCTTTCTTT
-,-,TRBV7-9,TRBJ2-3,CASSQRGTPDTQYF,TGTGCCAGCAGCCAACGGGGGACTCCAGATACGCAGTATTTT
-,-,TRBV7-8,TRBJ2-1,CASSLERAVGEQFF,TGTGCCAGCAGCTTAGAGCGGGCGGTGGGTGAGCAGTTCTTC
-,TRBD2,TRBV4-2,TRBJ2-7,CASSLSGGNSYEQYF,TGTGCCAGCAGCCTCAGCGGGGGCAACTCCTACGAGCAGTACTTC
few,-,TRBV27,TRBJ1-2,CASSPNNQGRGGYTF,TGTGCCAGCAGTCCTAACAATCAGGGTCGAGGTGGCTACACCTTC
-,TRBD1,TRBV19,TRBJ1-2,CASTRGGQGSANYGYTF,TGTGCCAGCACGCGTGGGGGACAGGGGTCCGCTAACTATGGCTACACCTTC
few,TRBD1,TRBV7-9,TRBJ1-2,CASSRTGPYGYTF,TGTGCCAGCAGCCGGACAGGACCTTATGGCTACACCTTC
-,-,TRBV30,TRBJ1-5,CAWSVWGRAQPQHF,TGTGCCTGGAGTGTATGGGGTAGGGCTCAGCCCCAGCATTTT